The clone carrying this TCR beta chain was found once. The CDR3 has 14 residues. V lost 1 base to trimming and J lost 4 bases, with 9 bases between them. Germline V gene data show CDR1 as SGDLS and CDR2 as YYNGEE. This specimen comes from a study of T cells in Graves' hyperthyroidism and ophthalmopathy. TCR beta CDR3 region amplification was performed from RNA transcripts. A set of HTBI primers served as the primers for a first-round RT-PCR of the TCR CDR3. Using its own MiXCR run on the multiplex PCR reads, TCRdb lists one record per CDR3 protein. Of under 350,000 distinct CDR3 sequences in the sample, around a sixth were seen once. Hyperthyroidism of Graves' type that showed no ophthalmopathy progression within 18 months was stable. Each patient was aged 18 to 65 and had newly diagnosed hyperthyroidism of under 2 months' duration.

The clonotype originates from a woman aged 45-65 years with Graves' hyperthyroidism. Sequenced: blood. The chain uses TRBV9 and TRBJ1-3; D gene ambiguous. This CDR3 reads CASSVSVLGNTIYF. In DNA form, the CDR3 reads TGTGCCAGCAGCGTATCGGTTCTCGGAAACACCATATATTTT.